This TCR beta chain was recorded in a study of blood T cell repertoires in COVID-19. The authors' processing: Amplification of reference gene primers was used by the study to estimate nucleated cell counts. TCRdb keeps only in-frame clones here, not all; method: immunoSEQ multiplex PCR. V, J and clone size are those of that table, while D and trimming were read from the DNA. The sample records around 220,000 clones, about 84% being singletons. The CDR3 loop spans 15 amino acids. Germline lookup yields CDR1 LNHDA and CDR2 SQIVND (reference sequence). With 0 bases removed from V and 2 bases from J, the gap between germline ends came to 9 bases. Everyone who took part was roughly 18 to 89 years old, and they came from about two dozen US areas.

The source of this sequence is a woman aged 40 to 50 with acute COVID-19. Material: PBMCs or T cells enriched from blood (not recorded which). This rearrangement joins TRBV19 to TRBJ2-3; possibly TRBD1 for D (5 bases). The CDR3 loop is CASSIDLGPTDTQYF. The CDR3 DNA sequence: TGTGCCAGTAGTATAGATTTGGGGCCCACAGATACGCAGTATTTT.